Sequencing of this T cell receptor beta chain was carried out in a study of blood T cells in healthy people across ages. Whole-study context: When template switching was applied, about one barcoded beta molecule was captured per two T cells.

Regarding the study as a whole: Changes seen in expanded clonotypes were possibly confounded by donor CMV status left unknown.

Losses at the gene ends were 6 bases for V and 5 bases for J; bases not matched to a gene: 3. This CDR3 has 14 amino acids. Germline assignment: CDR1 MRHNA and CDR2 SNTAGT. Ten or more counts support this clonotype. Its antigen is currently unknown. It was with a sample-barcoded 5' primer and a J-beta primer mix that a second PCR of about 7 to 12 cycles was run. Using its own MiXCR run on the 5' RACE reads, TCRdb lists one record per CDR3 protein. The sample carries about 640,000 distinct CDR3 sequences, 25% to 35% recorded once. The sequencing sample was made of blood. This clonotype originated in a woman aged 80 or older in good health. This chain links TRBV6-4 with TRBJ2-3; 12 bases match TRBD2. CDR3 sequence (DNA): TGTGCCAGCAGGCTGACTAGCGGGGGAGATACGCAGTATTTT. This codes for CASRLTSGGDTQYF.